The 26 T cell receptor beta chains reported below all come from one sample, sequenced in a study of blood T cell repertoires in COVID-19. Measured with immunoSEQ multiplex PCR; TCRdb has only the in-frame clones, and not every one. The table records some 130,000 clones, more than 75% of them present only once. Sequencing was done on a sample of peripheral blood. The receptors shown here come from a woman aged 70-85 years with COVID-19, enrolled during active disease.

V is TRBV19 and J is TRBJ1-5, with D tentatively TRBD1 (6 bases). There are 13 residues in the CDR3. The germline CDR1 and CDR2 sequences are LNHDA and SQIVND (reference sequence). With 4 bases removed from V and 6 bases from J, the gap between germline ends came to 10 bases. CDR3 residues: CASSKGEGQPQHF. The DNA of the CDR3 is TGTGCCAGTAGTAAGGGGGAGGGTCAGCCCCAGCATTTT. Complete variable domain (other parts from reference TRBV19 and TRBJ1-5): DGGITQSPKYLFRKEGQNVTLSCEQNLNHDAMYWYRQDPGQGLRLIYYSQIVNDFQKGDIAEGYSVSREKKESFPLTVTSAQKNPTAFYLCASSKGEGQPQHFGDGTRLSIL.

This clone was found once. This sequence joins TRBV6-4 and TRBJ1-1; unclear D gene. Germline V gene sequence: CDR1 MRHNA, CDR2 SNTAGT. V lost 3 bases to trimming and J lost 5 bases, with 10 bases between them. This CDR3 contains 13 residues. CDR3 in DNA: TGTGCCAGCAGTGATGGCTGGCATACTGAAGCTTTCTTT. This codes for CASSDGWHTEAFF.

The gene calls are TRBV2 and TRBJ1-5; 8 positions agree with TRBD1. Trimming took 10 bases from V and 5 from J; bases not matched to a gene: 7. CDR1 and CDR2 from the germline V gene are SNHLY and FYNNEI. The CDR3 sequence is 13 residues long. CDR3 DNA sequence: TGTGCCACCACAGGGGGAATGCATCAGCCCCAGCATTTT. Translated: CATTGGMHQPQHF.

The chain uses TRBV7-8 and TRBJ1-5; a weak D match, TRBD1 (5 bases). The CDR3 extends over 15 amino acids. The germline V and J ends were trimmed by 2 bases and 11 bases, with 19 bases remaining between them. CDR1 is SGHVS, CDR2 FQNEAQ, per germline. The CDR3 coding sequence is TGTGCCAGCAGCTTACTAGGCGGGGCCAATAAGGCCCAGCATTTT. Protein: CASSLLGGANKAQHF.

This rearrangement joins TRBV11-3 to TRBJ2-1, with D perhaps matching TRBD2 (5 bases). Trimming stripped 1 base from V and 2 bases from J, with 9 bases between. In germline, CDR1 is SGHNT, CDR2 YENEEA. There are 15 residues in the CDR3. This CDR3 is CASSLGGYPYNEQFF. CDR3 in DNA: TGTGCCAGCAGCTTAGGCGGGTATCCCTACAATGAGCAGTTCTTC.

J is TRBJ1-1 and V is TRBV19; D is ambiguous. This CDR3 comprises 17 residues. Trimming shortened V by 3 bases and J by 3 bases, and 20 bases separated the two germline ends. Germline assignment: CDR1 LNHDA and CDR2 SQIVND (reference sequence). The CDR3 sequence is CASSITARLRFDTEAFF. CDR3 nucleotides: TGTGCCAGTAGTATCACGGCCAGGCTTAGATTCGACACTGAAGCTTTCTTT. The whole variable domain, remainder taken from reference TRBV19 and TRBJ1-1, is DGGITQSPKYLFRKEGQNVTLSCEQNLNHDAMYWYRQDPGQGLRLIYYSQIVNDFQKGDIAEGYSVSREKKESFPLTVTSAQKNPTAFYLCASSITARLRFDTEAFFGQGTRLTVV.

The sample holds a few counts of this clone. The CDR3 DNA reads TGCAGCGCAACAGGGTCCGATACGCAGTATTTT. This sequence encodes CSATGSDTQYF. This chain connects TRBV29-1 to TRBJ2-3, with D possibly being TRBD1 (6 bases). Trimming removed 7 bases at V and 6 bases at J, with 11 bases between. Germline V gives CDR1 SQVTM, CDR2 ANQGSEA. This CDR3 is 11 amino acids long.

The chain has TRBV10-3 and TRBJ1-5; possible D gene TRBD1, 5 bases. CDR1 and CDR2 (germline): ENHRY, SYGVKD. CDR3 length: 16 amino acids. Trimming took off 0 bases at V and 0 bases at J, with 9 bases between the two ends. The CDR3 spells CAISESRGSSNQPQHF. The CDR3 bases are TGTGCCATCAGTGAGTCTAGGGGCTCTAGCAATCAGCCCCAGCATTTT.

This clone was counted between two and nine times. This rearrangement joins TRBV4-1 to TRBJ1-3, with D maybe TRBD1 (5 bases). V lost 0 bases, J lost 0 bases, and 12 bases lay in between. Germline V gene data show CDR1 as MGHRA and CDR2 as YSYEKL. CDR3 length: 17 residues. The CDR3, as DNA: TGCGCCAGCAGCCAAGATCGCGGGGGAAACTCTGGAAACACCATATATTTT. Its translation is CASSQDRGGNSGNTIYF.

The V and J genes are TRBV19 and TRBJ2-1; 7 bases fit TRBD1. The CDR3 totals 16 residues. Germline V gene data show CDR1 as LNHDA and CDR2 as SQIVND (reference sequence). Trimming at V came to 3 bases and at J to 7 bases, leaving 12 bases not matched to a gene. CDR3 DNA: TGTGCCAGTAGTATTAGAGGGGGCAGGGTGAGGAATGAGCAGTTCTTC. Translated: CASSIRGGRVRNEQFF.

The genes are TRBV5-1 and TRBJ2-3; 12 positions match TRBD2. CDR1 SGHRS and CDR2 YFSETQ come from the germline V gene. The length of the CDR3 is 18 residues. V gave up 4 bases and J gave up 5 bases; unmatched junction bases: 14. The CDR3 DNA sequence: TGCGCCAGCAGCGAGGGGGGACTAGCGGGTCCTGCCGGAGATACGCAGTATTTT. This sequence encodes CASSEGGLAGPAGDTQYF. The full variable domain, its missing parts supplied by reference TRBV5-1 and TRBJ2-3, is KAGVTQTPRYLIKTRGQQVTLSCSPISGHRSVSWYQQTPGQGLQFLFEYFSETQRNKGNFPGRFSGRQFSNSRSEMNVSTLELGDSALYLCASSEGGLAGPAGDTQYFGPGTRLTVL.

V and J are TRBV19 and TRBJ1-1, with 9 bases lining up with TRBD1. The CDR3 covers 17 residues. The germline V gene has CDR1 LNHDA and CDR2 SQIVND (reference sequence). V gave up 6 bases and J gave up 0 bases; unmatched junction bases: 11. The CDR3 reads CASRGDGQGTMNTEAFF. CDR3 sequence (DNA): TGTGCCAGTAGGGGAGACGGACAGGGGACCATGAACACTGAAGCTTTCTTT.

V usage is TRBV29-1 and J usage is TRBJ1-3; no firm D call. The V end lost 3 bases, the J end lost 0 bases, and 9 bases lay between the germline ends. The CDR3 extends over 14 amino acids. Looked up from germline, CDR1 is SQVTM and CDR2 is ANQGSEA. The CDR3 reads CSVDTAGSGNTIYF. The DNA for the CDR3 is TGCAGCGTTGACACTGCTGGCTCTGGAAACACCATATATTTT.

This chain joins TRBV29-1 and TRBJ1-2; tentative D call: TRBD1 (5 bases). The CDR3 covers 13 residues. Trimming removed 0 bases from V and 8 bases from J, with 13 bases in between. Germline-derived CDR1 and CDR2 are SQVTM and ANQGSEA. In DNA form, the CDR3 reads TGCAGCGTTGAAGATCTTCTGGGGGGAGGCTACACCTTC. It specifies CSVEDLLGGGYTF.

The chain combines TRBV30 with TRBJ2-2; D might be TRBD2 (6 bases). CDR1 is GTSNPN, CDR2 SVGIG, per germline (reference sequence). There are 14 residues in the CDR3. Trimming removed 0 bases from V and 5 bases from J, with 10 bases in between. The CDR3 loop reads CAWSVHGGTGELFF. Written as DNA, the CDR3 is TGTGCCTGGAGTGTACATGGGGGGACCGGGGAGCTGTTTTTT.

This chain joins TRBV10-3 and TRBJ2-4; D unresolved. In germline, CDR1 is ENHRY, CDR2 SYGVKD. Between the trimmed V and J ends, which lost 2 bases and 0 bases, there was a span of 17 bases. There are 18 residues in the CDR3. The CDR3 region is CAISESINSRLAKNIQYF. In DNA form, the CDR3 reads TGTGCCATCAGTGAGAGCATCAACAGTCGCCTAGCCAAAAACATTCAGTACTTC.

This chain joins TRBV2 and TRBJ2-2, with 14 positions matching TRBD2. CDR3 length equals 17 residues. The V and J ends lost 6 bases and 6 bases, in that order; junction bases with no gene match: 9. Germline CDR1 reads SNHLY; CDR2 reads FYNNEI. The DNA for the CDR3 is TGTGCCAGCAGCCCTACCCGGGGACTAGCGGGGGCCGGGGAGCTGTTTTTT. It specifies CASSPTRGLAGAGELFF.

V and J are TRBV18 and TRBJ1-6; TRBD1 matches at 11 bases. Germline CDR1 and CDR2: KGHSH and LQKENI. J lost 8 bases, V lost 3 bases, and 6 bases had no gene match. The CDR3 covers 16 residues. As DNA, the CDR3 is TGTGCCAGCTCACCGCAGGGACAGGGGGAGGATTCACCCCTCCACTTT. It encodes CASSPQGQGEDSPLHF. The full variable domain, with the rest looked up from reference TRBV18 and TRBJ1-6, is NAGVMQNPRHLVRRRGQEARLRCSPMKGHSHVYWYRQLPEEGLKFMVYLQKENIIDESGMPKERFSAEFPKEGPSILRIQQVVRGDSAAYFCASSPQGQGEDSPLHFGNGTRLTVT.

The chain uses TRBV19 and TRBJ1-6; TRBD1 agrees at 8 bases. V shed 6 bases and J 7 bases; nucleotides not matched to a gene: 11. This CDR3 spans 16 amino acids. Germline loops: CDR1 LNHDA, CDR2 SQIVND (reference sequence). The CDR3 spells CASSGDRDRLNSPLHF. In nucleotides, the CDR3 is TGTGCCAGTAGCGGTGACCGGGACAGGCTAAATTCACCCCTCCACTTT.

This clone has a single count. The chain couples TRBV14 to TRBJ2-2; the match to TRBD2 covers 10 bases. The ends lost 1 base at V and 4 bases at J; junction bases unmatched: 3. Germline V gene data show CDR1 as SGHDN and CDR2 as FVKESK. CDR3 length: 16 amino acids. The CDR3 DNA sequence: TGTGCCAGCAGCCAAGTAGCGGGGGGATCCACCGGGGAGCTGTTTTTT. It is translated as CASSQVAGGSTGELFF.

The CDR3 region is CASSSQRGINTGELFF. CDR3 coding DNA: TGCGCCAGCAGCTCCCAGCGGGGAATAAACACCGGGGAGCTGTTTTTT. This chain joins TRBV5-1 and TRBJ2-2; 7 bases match TRBD2. The length of the CDR3 is 16 residues. Germline V gene sequence: CDR1 SGHRS, CDR2 YFSETQ. The junction had 7 bases not matched to a gene; V was cut back by 3 bases and J by 2 bases.

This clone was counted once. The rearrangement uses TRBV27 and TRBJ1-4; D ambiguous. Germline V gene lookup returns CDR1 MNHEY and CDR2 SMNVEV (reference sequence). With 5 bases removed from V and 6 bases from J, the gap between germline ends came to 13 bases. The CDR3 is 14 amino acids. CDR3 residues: CASSPGNGYEKLFF. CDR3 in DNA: TGTGCCAGCAGTCCCGGGAACGGTTATGAAAAACTGTTTTTT. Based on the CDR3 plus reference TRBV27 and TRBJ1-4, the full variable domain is EAQVTQNPRYLITVTGKKLTVTCSQNMNHEYMSWYRQDPGLGLRQIYYSMNVEVTDKGDVPEGYKVSRKEKRNFPLILESPSPNQTSLYFCASSPGNGYEKLFFGSGTQLSVL.

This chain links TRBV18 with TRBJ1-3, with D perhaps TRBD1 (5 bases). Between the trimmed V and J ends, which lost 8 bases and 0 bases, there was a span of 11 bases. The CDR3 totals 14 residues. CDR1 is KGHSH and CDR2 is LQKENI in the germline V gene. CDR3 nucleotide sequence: TGTGCCAGCACTGACAGTAGCTCTGGAAACACCATATATTTT. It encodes CASTDSSSGNTIYF.

CDR3 sequence (DNA): TGTGCTACCAGCAGAGGTCCTAGCCTCTCTGGAAACACCATATATTTT. This translates into CATSRGPSLSGNTIYF. J is TRBJ1-3 and V is TRBV7-7; D gene ambiguous. Germline V lookup: CDR1 SSHAT, CDR2 FNYEAQ (reference sequence). The CDR3 extends over 16 amino acids.

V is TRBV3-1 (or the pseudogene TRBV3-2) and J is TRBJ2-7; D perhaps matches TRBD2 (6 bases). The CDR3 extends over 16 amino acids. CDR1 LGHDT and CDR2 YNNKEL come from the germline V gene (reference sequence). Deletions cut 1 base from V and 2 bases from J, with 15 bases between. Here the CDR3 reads CASSQGPGDGPYEQYF. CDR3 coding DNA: TGTGCCAGCAGCCAAGGCCCGGGAGACGGCCCCTACGAGCAGTACTTC.

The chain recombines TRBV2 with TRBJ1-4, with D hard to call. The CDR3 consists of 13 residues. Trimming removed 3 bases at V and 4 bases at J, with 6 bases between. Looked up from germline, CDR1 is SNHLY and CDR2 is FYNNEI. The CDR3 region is CASSDTGNEKLFF. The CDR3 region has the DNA TGTGCCAGCAGTGACACCGGTAATGAAAAACTGTTTTTT. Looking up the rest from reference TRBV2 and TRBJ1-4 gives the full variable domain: EPEVTQTPSHQVTQMGQEVILRCVPISNHLYFYWYRQILGQKVEFLVSFYNNEISEKSEIFDDQFSVERPDGSNFTLKIRSTKLEDSAMYFCASSDTGNEKLFFGSGTQLSVL.